This T cell receptor beta chain was sequenced during a study of blood T cells in healthy people across ages. The overall study: Per two T cells, template switching captured roughly one barcoded beta molecule. Study-level results: Aged donors had fewer naive CD4+ cells and lower diversity than long-lived donors.

The use of a sample-barcoded 5' primer and a J-beta primer mix characterized a second PCR of roughly 6 to 12 cycles. TCRdb re-called the 5' RACE reads through MiXCR, storing one row per CDR3 protein. The sample yields just over 1 million distinct CDR3 sequences, more than 35% seen once. This clonotype was counted only a few times. The target antigen is unknown. CDR3 size: 14 residues. CDR1 is ENHRY and CDR2 is SYGVKD in the germline V gene. The V gene lost 5 bases and the J gene lost 4 bases, with 14 bases spanning the gap. The receptor was isolated from a woman aged 60 to 75 in good health. This chain joins TRBV10-3 and TRBJ1-2; no clear D gene. Sequences were obtained from blood. CDR3 amino acids: CAISRTAVGYGYTF. For the CDR3, the DNA is TGTGCCATCAGTCGGACGGCGGTAGGCTATGGCTACACCTTC.